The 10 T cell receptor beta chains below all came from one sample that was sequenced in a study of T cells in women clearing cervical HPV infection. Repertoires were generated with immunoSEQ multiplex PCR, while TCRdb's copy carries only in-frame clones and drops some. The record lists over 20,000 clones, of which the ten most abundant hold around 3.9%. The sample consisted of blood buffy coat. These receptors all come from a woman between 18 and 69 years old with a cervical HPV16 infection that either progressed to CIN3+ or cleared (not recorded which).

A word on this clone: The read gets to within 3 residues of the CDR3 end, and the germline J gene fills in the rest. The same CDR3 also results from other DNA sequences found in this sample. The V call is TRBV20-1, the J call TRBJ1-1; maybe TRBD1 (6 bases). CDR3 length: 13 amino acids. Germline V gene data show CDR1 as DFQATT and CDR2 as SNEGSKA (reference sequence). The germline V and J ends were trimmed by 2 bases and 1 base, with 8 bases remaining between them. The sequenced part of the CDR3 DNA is TGCAGTGCTAGAAGACAGGCGAACACTGAA. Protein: CSARRQANTE. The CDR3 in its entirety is CSARRQANTEAFF.

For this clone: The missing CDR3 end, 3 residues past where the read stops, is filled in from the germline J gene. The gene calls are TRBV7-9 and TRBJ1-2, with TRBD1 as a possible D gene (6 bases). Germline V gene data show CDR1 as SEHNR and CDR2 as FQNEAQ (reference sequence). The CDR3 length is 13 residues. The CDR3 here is CASSPQGTYDYTF. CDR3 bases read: TGTGCCAGCAGTCCACAGGGAACCTACGAC.

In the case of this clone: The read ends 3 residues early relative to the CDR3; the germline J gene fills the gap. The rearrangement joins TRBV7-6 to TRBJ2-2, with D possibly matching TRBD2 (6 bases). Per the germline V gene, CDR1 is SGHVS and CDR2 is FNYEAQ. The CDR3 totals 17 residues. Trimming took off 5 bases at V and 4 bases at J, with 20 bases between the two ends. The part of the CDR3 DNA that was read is TGTGCCAGCAGCCACACGCGGGGCGGTTCTGGCACCGGGGAG. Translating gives CASSHTRGGSGTGE. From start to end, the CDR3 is CASSHTRGGSGTGELFF.

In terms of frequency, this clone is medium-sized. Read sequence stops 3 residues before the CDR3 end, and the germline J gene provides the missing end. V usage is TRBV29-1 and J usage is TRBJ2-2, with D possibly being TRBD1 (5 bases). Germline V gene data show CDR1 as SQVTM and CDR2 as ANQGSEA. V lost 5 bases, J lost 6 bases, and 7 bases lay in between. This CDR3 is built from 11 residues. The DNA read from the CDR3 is TGCAGCGTTCCACAGGCCGGGGAG. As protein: CSVPQAGE. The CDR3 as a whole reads CSVPQAGELFF.

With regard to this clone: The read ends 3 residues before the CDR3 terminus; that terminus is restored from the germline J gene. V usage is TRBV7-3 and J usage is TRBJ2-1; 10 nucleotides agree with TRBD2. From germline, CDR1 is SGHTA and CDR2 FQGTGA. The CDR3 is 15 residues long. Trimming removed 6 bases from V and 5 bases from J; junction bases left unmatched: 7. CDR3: CASRYRTSGNNEQFF. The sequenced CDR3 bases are TGTGCCAGCAGATACCGGACTAGCGGAAACAATGAG.

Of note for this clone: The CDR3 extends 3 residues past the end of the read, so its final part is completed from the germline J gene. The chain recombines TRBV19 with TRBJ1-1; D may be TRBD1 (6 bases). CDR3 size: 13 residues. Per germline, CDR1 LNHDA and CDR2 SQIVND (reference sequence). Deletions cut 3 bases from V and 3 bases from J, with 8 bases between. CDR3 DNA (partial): TGTGCCAGTAGTATGGGGGCTTACACTGAA. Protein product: CASSMGAYTE. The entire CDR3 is CASSMGAYTEAFF.

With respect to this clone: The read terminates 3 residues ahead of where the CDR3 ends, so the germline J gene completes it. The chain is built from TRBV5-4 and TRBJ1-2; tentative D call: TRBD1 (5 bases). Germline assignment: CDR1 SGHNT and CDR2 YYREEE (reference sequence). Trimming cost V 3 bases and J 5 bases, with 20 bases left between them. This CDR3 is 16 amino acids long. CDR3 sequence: CASSSPSSRQSYGYTF. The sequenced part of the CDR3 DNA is TGTGCCAGCAGCTCACCTAGTTCCAGACAGTCGTATGGC.

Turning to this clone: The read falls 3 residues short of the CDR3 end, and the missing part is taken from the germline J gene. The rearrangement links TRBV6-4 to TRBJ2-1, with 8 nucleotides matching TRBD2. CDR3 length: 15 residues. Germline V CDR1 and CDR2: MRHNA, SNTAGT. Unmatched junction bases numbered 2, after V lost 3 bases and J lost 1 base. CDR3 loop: CASSERGGSYNEQFF. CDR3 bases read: TGTGCCAGCAGTGAACGGGGGGGTTCCTACAATGAG.

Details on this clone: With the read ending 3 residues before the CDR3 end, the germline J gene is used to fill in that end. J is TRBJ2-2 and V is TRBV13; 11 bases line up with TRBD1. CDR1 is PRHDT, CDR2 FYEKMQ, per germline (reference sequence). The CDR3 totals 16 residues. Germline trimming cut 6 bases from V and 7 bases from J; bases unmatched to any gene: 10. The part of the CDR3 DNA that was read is TGTGCCAGCAGTTTCTGGGGACAGGGGGTCTTCGGGGAG. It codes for CASSFWGQGVFGE. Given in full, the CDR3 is CASSFWGQGVFGELFF.

The CDR3 bases that were read are TGTGCCAGCTCTTCGCCGGGGGTGGAAGAGACC. Protein sequence: CASSSPGVEET. The whole CDR3 protein is CASSSPGVEETQYF. The rearrangement joins TRBV18 to TRBJ2-5, with D maybe TRBD2 (6 bases). Read sequence stops 3 residues before the CDR3 end, and the germline J gene provides the missing end. The CDR3 has 14 residues. The germline V and J ends were trimmed by 6 bases and 3 bases, with 14 bases remaining between them. CDR1 and CDR2 from the germline V gene are KGHSH and LQKENI.